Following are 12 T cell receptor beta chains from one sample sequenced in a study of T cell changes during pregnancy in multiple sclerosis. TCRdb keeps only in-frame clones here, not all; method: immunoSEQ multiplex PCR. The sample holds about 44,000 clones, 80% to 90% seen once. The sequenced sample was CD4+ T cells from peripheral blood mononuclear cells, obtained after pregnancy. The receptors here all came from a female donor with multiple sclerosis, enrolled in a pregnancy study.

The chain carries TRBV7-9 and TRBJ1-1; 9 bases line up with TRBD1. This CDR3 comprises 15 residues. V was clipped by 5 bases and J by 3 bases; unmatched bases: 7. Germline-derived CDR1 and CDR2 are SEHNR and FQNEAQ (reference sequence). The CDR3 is CASSRGQGWDTEAFF. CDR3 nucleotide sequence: TGTGCCAGCAGCCGGGGACAGGGCTGGGACACTGAAGCTTTCTTT.

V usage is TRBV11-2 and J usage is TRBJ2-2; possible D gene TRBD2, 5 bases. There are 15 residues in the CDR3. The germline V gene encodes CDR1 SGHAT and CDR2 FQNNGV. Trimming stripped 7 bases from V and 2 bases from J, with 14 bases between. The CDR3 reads CASKRVLENTGELFF. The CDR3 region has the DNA TGTGCCAGCAAGAGGGTCTTAGAAAACACCGGGGAGCTGTTTTTT.

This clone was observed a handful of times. The DNA for the CDR3 is TGTGCCAGTAAACCGGGAGGAGATACGCAGTATTTT. Residues: CASKPGGDTQYF. This chain links TRBV19 with TRBJ2-3; 7 bases are shared with TRBD2. CDR3 size: 12 residues. After removal of 7 bases from V and 5 bases from J, the junction contained 3 bases not matched to a gene. The germline V gene has CDR1 LNHDA and CDR2 SQIVND (reference sequence).

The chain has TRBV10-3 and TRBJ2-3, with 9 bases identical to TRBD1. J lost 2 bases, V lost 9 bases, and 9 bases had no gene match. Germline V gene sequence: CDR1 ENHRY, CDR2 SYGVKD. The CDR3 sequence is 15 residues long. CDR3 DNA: TGTGCCATAGGGACAGGGATTTCCTACACAGATACGCAGTATTTT. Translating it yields CAIGTGISYTDTQYF.

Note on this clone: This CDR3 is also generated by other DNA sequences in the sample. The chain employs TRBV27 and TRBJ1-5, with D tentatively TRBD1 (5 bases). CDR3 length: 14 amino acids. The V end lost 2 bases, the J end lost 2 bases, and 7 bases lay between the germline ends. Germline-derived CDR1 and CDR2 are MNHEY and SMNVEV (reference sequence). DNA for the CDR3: TGTGCCAGCAGTTTACAGGGCGGCAATCAGCCCCAGCATTTT. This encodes CASSLQGGNQPQHF.

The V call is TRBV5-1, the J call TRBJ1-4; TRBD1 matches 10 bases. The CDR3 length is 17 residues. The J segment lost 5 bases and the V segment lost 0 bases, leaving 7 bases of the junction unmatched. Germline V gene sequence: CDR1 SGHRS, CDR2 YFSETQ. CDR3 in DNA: TGCGCCAGCAGCTTGGCATTGGACAGGGGGGGAAATGAAAAACTGTTTTTT. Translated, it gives CASSLALDRGGNEKLFF.

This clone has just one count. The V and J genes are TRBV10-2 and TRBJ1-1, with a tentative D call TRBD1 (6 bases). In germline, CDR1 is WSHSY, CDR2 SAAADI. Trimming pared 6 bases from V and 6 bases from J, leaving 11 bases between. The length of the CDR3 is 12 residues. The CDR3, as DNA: TGCGCCAGCAGCCCAGGGGCACCTGAAGCTTTCTTT. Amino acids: CASSPGAPEAFF.

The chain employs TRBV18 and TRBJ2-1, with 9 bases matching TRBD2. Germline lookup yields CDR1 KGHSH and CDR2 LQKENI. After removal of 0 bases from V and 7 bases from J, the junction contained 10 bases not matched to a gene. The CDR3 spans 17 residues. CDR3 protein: CASSPPTLAGKGNEQFF. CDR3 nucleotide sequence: TGTGCCAGCTCACCACCGACCCTAGCGGGAAAAGGGAATGAGCAGTTCTTC.

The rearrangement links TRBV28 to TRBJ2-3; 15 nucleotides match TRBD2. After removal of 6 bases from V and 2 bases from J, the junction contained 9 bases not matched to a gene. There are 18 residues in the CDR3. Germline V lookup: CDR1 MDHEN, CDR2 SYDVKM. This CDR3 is CASSYGLAGGLYTDTQYF. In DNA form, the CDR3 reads TGTGCCAGCAGCTACGGACTAGCGGGAGGGCTTTACACAGATACGCAGTATTTT.

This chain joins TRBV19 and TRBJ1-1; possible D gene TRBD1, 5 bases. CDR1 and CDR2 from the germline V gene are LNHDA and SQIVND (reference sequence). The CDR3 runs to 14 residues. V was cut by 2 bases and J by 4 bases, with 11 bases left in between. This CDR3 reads CASSIPGLGTEAFF. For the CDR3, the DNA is TGTGCCAGTAGTATACCAGGGTTGGGCACTGAAGCTTTCTTT.

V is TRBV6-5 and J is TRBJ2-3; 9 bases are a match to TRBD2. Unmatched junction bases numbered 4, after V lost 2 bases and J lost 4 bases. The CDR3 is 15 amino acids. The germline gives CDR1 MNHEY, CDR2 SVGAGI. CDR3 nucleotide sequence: TGTGCCAGCAGTTACGGGGGACTAGCATCAGATACGCAGTATTTT. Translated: CASSYGGLASDTQYF.

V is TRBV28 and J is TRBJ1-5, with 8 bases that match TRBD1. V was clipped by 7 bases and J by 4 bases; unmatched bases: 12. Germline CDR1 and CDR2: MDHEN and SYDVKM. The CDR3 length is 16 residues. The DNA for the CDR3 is TGTGCCAGCACCTCCGATAGGACAGGGACGAATCAGCCCCAGCATTTT. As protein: CASTSDRTGTNQPQHF.